Below are 14 T cell receptor beta chains sequenced from a single sample in a study of human CD8 memory T cell subsets. Production of TCR beta libraries used UMI-labeled 5' RACE as the method. TCRdb reprocessed the 5' RACE reads, with one entry per CDR3 protein and no DNA. This table holds some 6,300 distinct CDR3 sequences. Sequenced sample: CD8+ stem-like memory T cells (TSCM and TCM) sorted from PBMCs. The subset is: stem-like memory CD8 T cells (TSTEM), CCR7+ PD-1- TIGIT-. The origin of the receptors is a human donor in good health.

The chain employs TRBV7-6 and TRBJ2-7; TCRdb outputs TRBD2, but without DNA this stays unchecked. In germline, CDR1 is SGHVS, CDR2 FNYEAQ. The CDR3 is 13 residues long. CDR3 amino acids: CASSLVIAGEQYF. The full variable domain, in which reference TRBV7-6 and TRBJ2-7 provide the parts outside the CDR3, is GAGVSQSPRYKVTKRGQDVALRCDPISGHVSLYWYRQALGQGPEFLTYFNYEAQQDKSGLPNDRFSAERPEGSISTLTIQRTEQRDSAMYRCASSLVIAGEQYFGPGTRLTVT.

The chain combines TRBV25-1 with TRBJ2-2; checking the TCRdb D call of TRBD2 is not possible without DNA. CDR3 length: 15 amino acids. The germline gives CDR1 MGHDK, CDR2 SYGVNS. The CDR3 loop is CASSEALAGAGELFF.

V is TRBV2 and J is TRBJ1-1; with no DNA, the TCRdb D assignment of TRBD1 cannot be verified. The CDR3 contains 16 residues. Germline loops: CDR1 SNHLY, CDR2 FYNNEI. The chain's CDR3 is CASSENEGAMNTEAFF.

The V gene is TRBV28, the J gene TRBJ2-1; no DNA is available, so the TRBD2 call from TCRdb remains unchecked. Germline V gene data show CDR1 as MDHEN and CDR2 as SYDVKM. The CDR3 covers 17 residues. The CDR3 region is CASSLREGKKRYNEQFF. Variable domain in full (rest from reference TRBV28 and TRBJ2-1): DVKVTQSSRYLVKRTGEKVFLECVQDMDHENMFWYRQDPGLGLRLIYFSYDVKMKEKGDIPEGYSVSREKKERFSLILESASTNQTSMYLCASSLREGKKRYNEQFFGPGTRLTVL.

This chain joins TRBV28 and TRBJ2-1; the D gene TCRdb calls, TRBD2, cannot be checked with no DNA. Germline V CDR1 and CDR2: MDHEN, SYDVKM. The CDR3 totals 15 residues. This chain's CDR3 is CASRRTSGRENEQFF.

The chain links TRBV14 to TRBJ2-3; TCRdb picks TRBD1, but there is no DNA to check that call. The CDR3 loop spans 17 amino acids. Germline CDR1 and CDR2: SGHDN and FVKESK. The CDR3 spells CASSPPGAGGYTDTQYF.

The CDR3 sequence: CASSSPGLRSSYEQYF. The chain links TRBV7-8 to TRBJ2-7; TCRdb calls TRBD2, which cannot be checked without DNA. CDR3 length: 16 residues. Germline V gives CDR1 SGHVS, CDR2 FQNEAQ.

The J gene is TRBJ2-1, the V gene TRBV5-1. This CDR3 is built from 12 residues. The germline V gene has CDR1 SGHRS and CDR2 YFSETQ. CDR3 amino acids: CASSLGDNEQFF. The full variable domain, in which reference TRBV5-1 and TRBJ2-1 provide the parts outside the CDR3, is KAGVTQTPRYLIKTRGQQVTLSCSPISGHRSVSWYQQTPGQGLQFLFEYFSETQRNKGNFPGRFSGRQFSNSRSEMNVSTLELGDSALYLCASSLGDNEQFFGPGTRLTVL.

This sequence joins TRBV13 and TRBJ2-3; the TCRdb D gene call, TRBD2, has no DNA to confirm it. Germline V lookup: CDR1 PRHDT, CDR2 FYEKMQ (reference sequence). There are 15 residues in the CDR3. The CDR3 region is CASSTTSGSTDTQYF.

The chain employs TRBV28 and TRBJ2-2; TCRdb's assignment of TRBD1 cannot be checked, as there is no DNA. The V gene's germline CDR1 is MDHEN and CDR2 SYDVKM. The CDR3 spans 14 residues. Here the CDR3 reads CASSPRWGLGELFF.

The gene calls are TRBV14 and TRBJ2-5; the D call from TCRdb, TRBD2, cannot be confirmed without DNA. Germline V gene sequence: CDR1 SGHDN, CDR2 FVKESK. The CDR3 covers 15 residues. The CDR3 sequence: CASSQFSGRRETQYF.

This clonotype shows up as medium-sized (0.01 to 0.1%) by frequency. The J gene is TRBJ2-7, the V gene TRBV4-1. The CDR3 is 15 amino acids. Germline CDR1 and CDR2: MGHRA and YSYEKL. The CDR3 is CASSQGTGGTYEQYF.

The chain recombines TRBV5-4 with TRBJ1-2; TCRdb's D call of TRBD1 is untestable without DNA. Germline CDR1 SGHNT, CDR2 YYREEE (reference sequence). The length of the CDR3 is 14 residues. Here the CDR3 reads CASSVDGTNYGYTF. Full variable domain (missing parts from reference TRBV5-4 and TRBJ1-2): ETGVTQSPTHLIKTRGQQVTLRCSSQSGHNTVSWYQQALGQGPQFIFQYYREEENGRGNFPPRFSGLQFPNYSSELNVNALELDDSALYLCASSVDGTNYGYTFGSGTRLTVV.

This chain links TRBV12-3 or TRBV12-4 with TRBJ1-2; there is no DNA to check the TCRdb D call of TRBD1. The CDR3 is made up of 14 amino acids. The CDR3 sequence is CASSLGPLNYGYTF.